These 18 T cell receptor beta chains were sequenced from one sample in a study of Ad26.COV2.S vaccination and SARS-CoV-2 variants. Treatment defined: over 15 received Ad26.COV2.S at low or high dose, single or two shots; several received placebo; per-sample allocation not given. Sampling occurred on day 63 after the first vaccine or placebo injection. Profiling relied on immunoSEQ multiplex PCR, and the TCRdb table lists in-frame clones only, not all of them. The sample lists hundreds of thousands of clones, around 89% occurring once. The sequenced sample was peripheral blood, obtained in a trial of Ad26.COV2.S vaccine versus placebo. Receptors originate from a person aged 18-60 years who received the Ad26.COV2.S COVID-19 vaccine or a placebo.

As DNA, the CDR3 is TGTGCCAGTAGGACCGGGACGGGTCGGGGGAACACTGAAGCTTTCTTT. Amino acid sequence: CASRTGTGRGNTEAFF. The rearrangement joins TRBV19 to TRBJ1-1, with TRBD1 as a possible D gene (5 bases). From germline, CDR1 is LNHDA and CDR2 SQIVND (reference sequence). The CDR3 totals 16 residues. Trimming took off 6 bases at V and 1 base at J, with 18 bases between the two ends.

The chain links TRBV6-5 to TRBJ2-6; D is unclear. The V end lost 6 bases, the J end lost 14 bases, and 23 bases lay between the germline ends. The germline gives CDR1 MNHEY, CDR2 SVGAGI. This CDR3 is 15 amino acids long. CDR3 sequence reads: CASSPLPTATQLLTF. As DNA, the CDR3 is TGTGCCAGCAGCCCACTCCCCACAGCAACTCAACTCCTGACTTTC.

V is TRBV27 and J is TRBJ1-3; D is perhaps TRBD1 (6 bases). Germline values: CDR1 MNHEY, CDR2 SMNVEV (reference sequence). This CDR3 comprises 16 residues. V lost 8 bases to trimming and J lost 2 bases, with 19 bases between them. The CDR3 nucleotides are TGTGCCAGCTCACCGGGGGGGGCCGGAACTGGAAACACCATATATTTT. The encoded protein is CASSPGGAGTGNTIYF.

The chain links TRBV5-1 to TRBJ2-3; 14 positions match TRBD2. J was trimmed by 8 bases and V by 3 bases; bases with no gene match: 5. The CDR3 is 15 amino acids. Germline V CDR1 and CDR2: SGHRS, YFSETQ. CDR3 amino acids: CASSWGLAGAVTQYF. As DNA, the CDR3 is TGCGCCAGCAGCTGGGGACTAGCGGGAGCGGTTACGCAGTATTTT. Using reference TRBV5-1 and TRBJ2-3 for the parts outside the CDR3, the full variable domain is KAGVTQTPRYLIKTRGQQVTLSCSPISGHRSVSWYQQTPGQGLQFLFEYFSETQRNKGNFPGRFSGRQFSNSRSEMNVSTLELGDSALYLCASSWGLAGAVTQYFGPGTRLTVL.

The genes are TRBV5-1 and TRBJ1-4, with a possible D match to TRBD1 (5 bases). The CDR3 is 13 residues long. Germline assignment: CDR1 SGHRS and CDR2 YFSETQ. Trimming shortened V by 4 bases and J by 11 bases, and 15 bases separated the two germline ends. The CDR3, as DNA: TGCGCCAGCAGCCCCCGGGCCAGGGCCAAACTGTTTTTT. It is translated as CASSPRARAKLFF.

This chain connects TRBV6-1 to TRBJ2-2; a weak D match, TRBD1 (6 bases). The V end lost 7 bases, the J end lost 5 bases, and 14 bases lay between the germline ends. Germline V lookup: CDR1 MNHNS, CDR2 SASEGT. This CDR3 contains 14 residues. CDR3 protein: CASNNWGQTGELFF. DNA for the CDR3: TGTGCCAGCAATAACTGGGGACAAACCGGGGAGCTGTTTTTT.

This CDR3 reads CASSPRFSVVGETQYF. Written as DNA, the CDR3 is TGTGCCAGCAGCCCGAGGTTTTCGGTTGTCGGGGAGACCCAGTACTTC. V is TRBV7-6 and J is TRBJ2-5, with no clear D. CDR3 length: 16 amino acids. Per germline, CDR1 SGHVS and CDR2 FNYEAQ. V was cut by 5 bases and J by 5 bases, with 21 bases left in between.

The chain uses TRBV5-1 and TRBJ2-2, with 14 nucleotides matching TRBD2. The CDR3 runs to 18 residues. Germline V gene data show CDR1 as SGHRS and CDR2 as YFSETQ. Germline trimming cut 4 bases from V and 7 bases from J; bases unmatched to any gene: 12. CDR3 residues: CASSQSTSGRAFSGELFF. In nucleotides, the CDR3 is TGCGCCAGCAGCCAATCGACTAGCGGGAGGGCCTTTAGCGGGGAGCTGTTTTTT.

This sequence joins TRBV28 and TRBJ2-1; D is uncertain. V dropped 2 bases and J dropped 4 bases, with 9 bases sitting between them. Germline CDR1 is MDHEN and CDR2 is SYDVKM. The length of the CDR3 is 14 residues. The CDR3 DNA reads TGTGCCAGCAGTTTACCAGGACCGTACAATGAGCAGTTCTTC. It yields the protein CASSLPGPYNEQFF. The whole variable domain, filled in from reference TRBV28 and TRBJ2-1, reads DVKVTQSSRYLVKRTGEKVFLECVQDMDHENMFWYRQDPGLGLRLIYFSYDVKMKEKGDIPEGYSVSREKKERFSLILESASTNQTSMYLCASSLPGPYNEQFFGPGTRLTVL.

The V call is TRBV5-5, the J call TRBJ2-1, with TRBD2 matching over 11 bases. The CDR3 has 16 amino acids. Germline assignment: CDR1 SGHKS and CDR2 YYEKEE (reference sequence). The junction had 6 bases not matched to a gene; V was cut back by 3 bases and J by 4 bases. CDR3 bases: TGTGCCAGCAGCTCAAGGGGACTAGCGGAATACAATGAGCAGTTCTTC. This encodes CASSSRGLAEYNEQFF.

This chain joins TRBV9 and TRBJ2-3; 9 bases align to TRBD2. The germline V gene has CDR1 SGDLS and CDR2 YYNGEE. This CDR3 is built from 16 residues. The trim removed 0 bases at V and 2 bases at J, leaving 4 bases unmatched. The CDR3 DNA is TGTGCCAGCAGCGTAGGGGTAGCGGGAGACACAGATACGCAGTATTTT. It encodes CASSVGVAGDTDTQYF.

The chain carries TRBV4-2 and TRBJ2-7, with TRBD2 identical over 7 bases. This CDR3 has 15 residues. Germline loops: CDR1 LGHNA, CDR2 YNFKEQ. V trimming: 6 bases; J trimming: 2 bases; junction bases outside the gene matches: 10. CDR3 residues: CASRKGLAEPYEQYF. CDR3 nucleotides: TGTGCCAGCAGAAAAGGCCTAGCGGAGCCCTACGAGCAGTACTTC.

The sample holds a few counts of this clone. The rearrangement joins TRBV15 to TRBJ2-1, with TRBD2 identical over 8 bases. V lost 1 base, J lost 2 bases, and 4 bases stayed unmatched. Per the germline V gene, CDR1 is LNHNV and CDR2 is YYDKDF (reference sequence). CDR3 length: 16 residues. Here the CDR3 DNA reads TGTGCCACCAGCAGAGTTAGCGGGGCGACCTACAATGAGCAGTTCTTC. Protein product: CATSRVSGATYNEQFF.

The gene calls are TRBV28 and TRBJ1-4; no clear D gene. Trimming shortened V by 8 bases and J by 13 bases, and 20 bases separated the two germline ends. Germline V gives CDR1 MDHEN, CDR2 SYDVKM. The CDR3 is 13 residues long. The CDR3 region is CASGVTIAGRLFF. As DNA, the CDR3 is TGTGCCAGCGGCGTCACAATCGCGGGCAGACTGTTTTTT.

The rearrangement uses TRBV3-1 (or the pseudogene TRBV3-2) and TRBJ2-4; 9 bases fit TRBD1. Germline CDR1 is LGHDT and CDR2 is YNNKEL (reference sequence). V was pared by 5 bases and J by 0 bases, with 5 bases of the junction left unmatched. The CDR3 length is 16 residues. The CDR3 nucleotides are TGTGCCAGCAGCGGAACAGGGGGCAGAGCCAAAAACATTCAGTACTTC. It translates to CASSGTGGRAKNIQYF.

A few counts support this clone. The rearrangement links TRBV29-1 to TRBJ1-1; 7 bases fit TRBD1. Looked up from germline, CDR1 is SQVTM and CDR2 is ANQGSEA. V shed 4 bases, J shed 1 base, and the junction held 9 bases outside the gene matches. The CDR3 contains 15 residues. CDR3 DNA: TGCAGCGTTGCATCTCCCGGGACAGCGAACACTGAAGCTTTCTTT. Translating it yields CSVASPGTANTEAFF.

This chain links TRBV7-9 with TRBJ2-1, with a tentative D call TRBD2 (6 bases). Germline lookup yields CDR1 SEHNR and CDR2 FQNEAQ (reference sequence). The CDR3 spans 16 residues. Trimming stripped 8 bases from V and 0 bases from J, with 17 bases between. CDR3 residues: CASGEFRGSSYNEQFF. The DNA of the CDR3 is TGTGCCAGCGGGGAATTCCGGGGGAGCTCCTACAATGAGCAGTTCTTC.

The V and J genes are TRBV27 and TRBJ1-1, with a weak D call TRBD1 (5 bases). From germline, CDR1 is MNHEY and CDR2 SMNVEV (reference sequence). This CDR3 has 16 residues. V dropped 6 bases and J dropped 0 bases, with 17 bases sitting between them. Here the CDR3 reads CASRRGGGFMNTEAFF. The CDR3 DNA reads TGTGCCAGCAGGAGAGGCGGGGGGTTTATGAACACTGAAGCTTTCTTT.